This passage covers 2 T cell receptor beta chains from one sample sequenced in a study of cytomegalovirus exposure and HLA in healthy donors. Sequenced by immunoSEQ multiplex PCR; TCRdb stores in-frame clones only, minus some. This sample has over 20,000 clones; 95% to 97% occur once, and the top ten carry over 9.5%. Material for sequencing was PBMCs. The receptors were gathered from a man aged 25 to 40 in good health and CMV-seropositive.

The rearrangement joins TRBV5-1 to TRBJ1-1; D remains ambiguous. There are 14 residues in the CDR3. Germline V gene sequence: CDR1 SGHRS, CDR2 YFSETQ. Trimming pared 2 bases from V and 1 base from J, leaving 9 bases between. The CDR3 spells CASSFRSRNTEAFF. Here the CDR3 DNA reads TGCGCCAGCAGCTTTCGCTCCAGGAACACTGAAGCTTTCTTT.

The CDR3 reads CASSPIAGGDTGELFF. CDR3 sequence (DNA): TGCGCCAGCAGCCCTATAGCGGGAGGAGACACCGGGGAGCTGTTTTTT. The V and J genes are TRBV4-1 and TRBJ2-2, with 10 positions matching TRBD2. J gave up 3 bases and V 4 bases, and 5 bases lay outside the gene matches. The CDR3 consists of 16 residues. The germline gives CDR1 MGHRA, CDR2 YSYEKL.